The TCR beta chain described here comes from a study of blood T cell repertoires in COVID-19. Study context: The United States, Italy and Spain were the sources of the acute and convalescent COVID-19 samples.

This clone was seen a handful of times. TCRdb keeps only in-frame clones here, not all; method: immunoSEQ multiplex PCR. The sample lists fewer than 90,000 clones, roughly 78% occurring once. This CDR3 has 11 amino acids. The germline V and J ends were trimmed by 8 bases and 2 bases, with 6 bases remaining between them. V usage is TRBV12-3 or TRBV12-4 and J usage is TRBJ1-2, with D possibly being TRBD1 (6 bases). Sequenced material: peripheral blood. This TCR derives from a woman over 75 with acute or convalescent COVID-19. CDR3 in amino acids: CASGQNYGYTF. The DNA for the CDR3 is TGTGCCAGCGGACAGAACTATGGCTACACCTTC.